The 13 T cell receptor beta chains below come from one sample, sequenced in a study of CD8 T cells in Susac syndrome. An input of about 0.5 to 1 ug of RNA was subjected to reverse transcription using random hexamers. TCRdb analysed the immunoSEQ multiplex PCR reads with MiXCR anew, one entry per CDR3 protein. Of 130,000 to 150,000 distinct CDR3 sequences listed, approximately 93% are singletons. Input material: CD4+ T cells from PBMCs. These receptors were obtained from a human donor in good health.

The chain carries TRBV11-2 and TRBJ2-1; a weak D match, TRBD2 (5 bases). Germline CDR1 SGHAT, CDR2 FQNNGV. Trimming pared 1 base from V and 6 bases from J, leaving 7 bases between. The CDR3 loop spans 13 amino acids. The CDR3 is CASSLGTSNEQFF. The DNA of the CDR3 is TGTGCCAGCAGCTTAGGGACTTCCAATGAGCAGTTCTTC.

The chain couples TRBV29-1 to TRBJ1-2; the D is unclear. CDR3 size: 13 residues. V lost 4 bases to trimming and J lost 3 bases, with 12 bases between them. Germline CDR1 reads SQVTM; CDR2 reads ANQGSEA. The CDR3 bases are TGCAGCGTTGCCCCTCGACTATACTATGGCTACACCTTC. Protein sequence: CSVAPRLYYGYTF.

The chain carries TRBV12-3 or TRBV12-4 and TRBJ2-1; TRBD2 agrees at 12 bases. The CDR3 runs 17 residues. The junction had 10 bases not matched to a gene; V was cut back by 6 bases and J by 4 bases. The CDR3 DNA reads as TGTGCCAGCAGACCCCTCGGGACTAGCGGGCTATACAATGAGCAGTTCTTC. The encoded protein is CASRPLGTSGLYNEQFF.

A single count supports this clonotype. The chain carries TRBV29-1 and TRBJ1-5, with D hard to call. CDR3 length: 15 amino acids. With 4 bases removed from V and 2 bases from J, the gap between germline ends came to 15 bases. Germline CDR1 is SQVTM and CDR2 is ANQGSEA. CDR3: CSVGDGVLGNQPQHF. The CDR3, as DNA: TGCAGCGTTGGAGACGGGGTATTGGGCAATCAGCCCCAGCATTTT.

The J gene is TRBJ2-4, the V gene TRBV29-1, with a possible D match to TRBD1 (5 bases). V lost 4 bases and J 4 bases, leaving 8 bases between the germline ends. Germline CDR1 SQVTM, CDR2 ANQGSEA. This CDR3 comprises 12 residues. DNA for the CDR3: TGCAGCGTTGGCCAGGGAAAAAACATTCAGTACTTC. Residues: CSVGQGKNIQYF.

CDR3 DNA sequence: TGTGCCACCCGCGGGAGACGGGAGACCCAGTACTTC. It is translated as CATRGRRETQYF. This chain joins TRBV7-9 and TRBJ2-5, with 7 bases lining up with TRBD2. V shed 10 bases and J 5 bases; nucleotides not matched to a gene: 7. The CDR3 consists of 12 residues. Germline assignment: CDR1 SEHNR and CDR2 FQNEAQ (reference sequence).

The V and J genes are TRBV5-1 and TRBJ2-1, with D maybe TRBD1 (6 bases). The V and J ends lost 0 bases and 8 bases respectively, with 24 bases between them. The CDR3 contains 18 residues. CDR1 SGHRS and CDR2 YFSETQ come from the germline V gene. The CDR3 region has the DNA TGCGCCAGCAGCTTGGGTCCCCCCCCTCTTTTCAGGGGTGATGAGCAGTTCTTC. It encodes CASSLGPPPLFRGDEQFF. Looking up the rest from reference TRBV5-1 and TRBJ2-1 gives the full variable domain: KAGVTQTPRYLIKTRGQQVTLSCSPISGHRSVSWYQQTPGQGLQFLFEYFSETQRNKGNFPGRFSGRQFSNSRSEMNVSTLELGDSALYLCASSLGPPPLFRGDEQFFGPGTRLTVL.

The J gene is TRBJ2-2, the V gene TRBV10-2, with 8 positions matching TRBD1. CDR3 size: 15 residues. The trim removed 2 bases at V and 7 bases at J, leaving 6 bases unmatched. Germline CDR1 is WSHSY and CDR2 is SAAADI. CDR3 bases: TGCGCCAGCAGTGAGGCACAGGGGGGATTCGGGGAGCTGTTTTTT. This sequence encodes CASSEAQGGFGELFF.

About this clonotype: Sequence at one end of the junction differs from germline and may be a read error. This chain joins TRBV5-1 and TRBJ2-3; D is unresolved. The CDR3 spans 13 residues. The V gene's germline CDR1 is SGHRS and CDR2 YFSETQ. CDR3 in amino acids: CASSLAVVGSPVF. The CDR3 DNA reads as TGCGCCAGCAGCTTGGCCGTGGTAGGCTCCCCCGTTTTT.

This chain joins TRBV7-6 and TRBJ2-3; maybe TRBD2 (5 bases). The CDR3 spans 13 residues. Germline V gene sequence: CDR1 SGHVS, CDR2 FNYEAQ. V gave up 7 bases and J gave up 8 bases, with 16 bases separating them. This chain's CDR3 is CASKSGILGTQYF. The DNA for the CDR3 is TGTGCCAGCAAATCCGGGATCCTCGGTACGCAGTATTTT.

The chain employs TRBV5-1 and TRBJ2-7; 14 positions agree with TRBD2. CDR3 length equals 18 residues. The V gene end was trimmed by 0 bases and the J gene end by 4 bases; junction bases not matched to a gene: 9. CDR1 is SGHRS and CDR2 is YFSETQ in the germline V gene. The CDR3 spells CASSLALGTSGSSYEQYF. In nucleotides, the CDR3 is TGCGCCAGCAGCTTGGCCCTGGGGACTAGCGGGAGCTCGTACGAGCAGTACTTC.

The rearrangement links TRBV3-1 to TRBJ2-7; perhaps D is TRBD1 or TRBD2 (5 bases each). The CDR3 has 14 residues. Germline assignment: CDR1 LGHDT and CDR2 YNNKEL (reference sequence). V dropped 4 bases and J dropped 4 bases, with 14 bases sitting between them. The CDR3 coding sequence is TGTGCCAGCAGCCGACCAGGGAGTGGTTACGAGCAGTACTTC. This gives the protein CASSRPGSGYEQYF.

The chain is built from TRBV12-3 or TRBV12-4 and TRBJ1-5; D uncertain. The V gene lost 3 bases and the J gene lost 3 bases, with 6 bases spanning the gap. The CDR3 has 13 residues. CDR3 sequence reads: CASSFTSNQPQHF. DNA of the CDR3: TGTGCCAGCAGTTTTACATCCAATCAGCCCCAGCATTTT.